Below, one T cell receptor beta chain is given with its context. The data belong to a study of shared clonotypes between healthy human individuals. Terminally differentiated effector memory CD45RA+ cells were excluded by CCR7 positive selection of CD45RO-negative cells. The study ran the assay at deep level. Roughly 200 ng DNA, around 30,000 T cell genomes, went into each sorted-subset replicate PCR. Data came from immunoSEQ multiplex PCR; TCRdb stores just in-frame clones and leaves some out. The table lists roughly 2,000,000 clones, 85% to 95% of them singletons, with 1.2% in the top ten. V was pared by 4 bases and J by 6 bases, with 13 bases of the junction left unmatched. The CDR3 sequence is 16 residues long. Germline V gene sequence: CDR1 MGHRA, CDR2 YSYEKL.

This clonotype originated in a man between 18 and 35 years old in good health. The J gene is TRBJ2-7, the V gene TRBV4-1; 9 bases are shared with TRBD2. Sequencing was carried out using naive CD8+ T cells sorted from blood. As DNA, the CDR3 is TGCGCCAGCAGCCGGGTTAGCGGGGGCGGTCGGGGCGAGCAGTACTTC. Translated: CASSRVSGGGRGEQYF.